This TCR beta chain emerged from a study of T cell repertoires in cytomegalovirus infection. Whole-study context: As its CMV epitopes, the study selected recently identified HLA-C-restricted and well-studied HLA-B-restricted targets.

TCRdb ran MiXCR on the reads and lists one entry per CDR3 protein. The top ten hold over 11% of the sample, which has around 900,000 distinct CDR3 sequences, roughly 30% seen once. This clonotype was recorded a few times. The antigen is undetermined. Looked up from germline, CDR1 is SEHNR and CDR2 is FQNEAQ (reference sequence). This CDR3 has 12 amino acids. The source of this sequence is a human donor in good health (CMV status not recorded). Some clones in this sample may be carry-over from other donors' samples. The chain couples TRBV7-9 to TRBJ1-1; D is perhaps TRBD1 (5 bases). The sample was cultured CD8+ T cells from PBMCs, taken from culture after CMV antigen stimulation. The CDR3 spells CASTGVNTEAFF. Written as DNA, the CDR3 is TGTGCGTCCACGGGGGTGAACACTGAAGCTTTCTTT.